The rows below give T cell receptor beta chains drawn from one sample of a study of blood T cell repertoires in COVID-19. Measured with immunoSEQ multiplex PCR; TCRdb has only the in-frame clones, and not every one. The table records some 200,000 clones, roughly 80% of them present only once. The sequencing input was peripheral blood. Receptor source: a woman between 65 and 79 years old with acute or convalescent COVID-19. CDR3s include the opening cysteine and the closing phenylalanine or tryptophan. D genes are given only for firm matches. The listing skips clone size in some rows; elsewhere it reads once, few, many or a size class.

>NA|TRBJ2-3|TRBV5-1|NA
CASSLVDRGLPDTQYF
TGCGCCAGCAGCTTAGTTGACCGCGGCTTGCCAGATACGCAGTATTTT
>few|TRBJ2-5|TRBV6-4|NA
CASSGGSEETQYF
TGTGCCAGCAGTGGCGGGTCCGAAGAGACCCAGTACTTC
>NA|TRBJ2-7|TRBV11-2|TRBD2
CASSGSGGALEQYF
TGTGCCAGCAGCGGTAGCGGGGGGGCCCTCGAGCAGTACTTC
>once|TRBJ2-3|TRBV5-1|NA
CASLKQGTSTDTQYF
TGCGCCAGTCTGAAACAGGGTACGAGCACAGATACGCAGTATTTT
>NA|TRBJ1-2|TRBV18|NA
CASSLGDYGYTF
TGTGCCAGCTCACTGGGAGACTATGGCTACACCTTC
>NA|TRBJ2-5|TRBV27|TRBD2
CASREVGRETQYF
TGTGCCAGCCGGGAGGTCGGTCGGGAGACCCAGTACTTC
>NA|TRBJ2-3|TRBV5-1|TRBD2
CASSLVQSGRGGPTDTQYF
TGCGCCAGCAGCTTGGTTCAGTCCGGGCGGGGGGGACCCACAGATACGCAGTATTTT
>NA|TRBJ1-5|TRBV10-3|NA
CAIAGAGSNQPQHF
TGTGCCATCGCGGGGGCTGGGAGCAATCAGCCCCAGCATTTT
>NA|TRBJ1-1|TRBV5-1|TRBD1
CASSLQGGAEGAFF
TGCGCCAGCAGCTTACAGGGGGGCGCGGAAGGAGCTTTCTTT
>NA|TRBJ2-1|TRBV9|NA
CASSVVGGSSYNEQFF
TGTGCCAGCAGCGTAGTGGGGGGTAGCTCCTACAATGAGCAGTTCTTC
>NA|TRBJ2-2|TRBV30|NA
CARTKGGRTGELFF
TGTGCCCGTACGAAGGGGGGGCGTACCGGGGAGCTGTTTTTT
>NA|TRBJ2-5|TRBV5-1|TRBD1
CASRDTGVLETQYF
TGCGCCAGCAGGGATACAGGGGTACTGGAGACCCAGTACTTC
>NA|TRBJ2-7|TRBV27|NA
CASRSGGGGTNEQYF
TGTGCCAGCAGGTCCGGAGGTGGGGGCACGAACGAGCAGTACTTC
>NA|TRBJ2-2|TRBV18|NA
CASSPGREFTGELFF
TGTGCCAGCTCACCAGGCAGGGAATTCACCGGGGAGCTGTTTTTT
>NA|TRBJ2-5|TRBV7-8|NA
CASSRNPTGETQYF
TGTGCCAGCAGTCGGAACCCCACCGGGGAGACCCAGTACTTC
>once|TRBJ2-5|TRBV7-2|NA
CASSLSVGGGEETQYF
TGTGCCAGCAGCTTAAGTGTAGGCGGGGGCGAAGAGACCCAGTACTTC
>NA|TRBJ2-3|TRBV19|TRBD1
CASSADRGWDTQYF
TGTGCCAGTAGTGCGGACAGGGGCTGGGATACGCAGTATTTT
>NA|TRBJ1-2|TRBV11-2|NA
CASSLEAGETGYTF
TGTGCCAGCAGCTTAGAGGCAGGGGAGACTGGCTACACCTTC
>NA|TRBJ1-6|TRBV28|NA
CASSLGGYNSPLHF
TGTGCCAGCAGTTTGGGCGGGTATAATTCACCCCTCCACTTT
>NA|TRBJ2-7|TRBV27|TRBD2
CASSARGGPYEQYF
TGTGCCAGCAGTGCCCGGGGGGGGCCCTACGAGCAGTACTTC
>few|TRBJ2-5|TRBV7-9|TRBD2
CASSLGAGGRFGTQYF
TGTGCCAGCAGCTTAGGAGCGGGGGGGCGGTTTGGAACCCAGTACTTC
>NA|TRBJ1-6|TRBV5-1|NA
CASSFSRTAKNSPLHF
TGCGCCAGCAGCTTCTCCCGGACAGCTAAAAATTCACCCCTCCACTTT
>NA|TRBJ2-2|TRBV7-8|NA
CASSQSIDKNTGELFF
TGTGCCAGCAGCCAAAGCATCGACAAGAACACCGGGGAGCTGTTTTTT
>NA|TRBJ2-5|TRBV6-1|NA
CASSEGVTRPETQYF
TGTGCCAGCAGTGAAGGAGTGACTAGACCCGAGACCCAGTACTTC
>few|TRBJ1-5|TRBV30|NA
CAWSDSRNQPQHF
TGTGCCTGGAGTGACAGCCGCAATCAGCCCCAGCATTTT
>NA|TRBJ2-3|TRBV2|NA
CASSTTSTDTQYF
TGTGCCAGCAGTACCACAAGCACAGATACGCAGTATTTT
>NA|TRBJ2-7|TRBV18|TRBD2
CASSPGNQGLAGSPYEQYF
TGTGCCAGCTCACCTGGGAACCAAGGACTAGCGGGGAGCCCCTACGAGCAGTACTTC
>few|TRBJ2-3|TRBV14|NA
CASSQWGGTDTQYF
TGTGCCAGCAGCCAATGGGGGGGCACAGATACGCAGTATTTT
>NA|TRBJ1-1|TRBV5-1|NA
CASSSTGINTEAFF
TGCGCCAGCAGCTCGACAGGAATTAACACTGAAGCTTTCTTT
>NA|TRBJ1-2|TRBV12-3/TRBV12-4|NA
CASSLNPDSGYTF
TGTGCCAGCAGTCTCAACCCGGACAGTGGCTACACCTTC
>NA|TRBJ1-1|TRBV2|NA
CARSDSPNTEAFF
TGTGCCAGATCGGACAGCCCGAACACTGAAGCTTTCTTT
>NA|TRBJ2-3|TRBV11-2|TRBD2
CASSYSPGLAGADTQYF
TGTGCCAGCAGCTATTCACCGGGACTAGCGGGGGCAGATACGCAGTATTTT
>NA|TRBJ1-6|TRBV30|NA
CAWSGGRGSPLHF
TGTGCCTGGAGTGGGGGCAGAGGATCACCCCTCCACTTT
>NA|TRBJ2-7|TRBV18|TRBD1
CASSIQGARGYEQYF
TGTGCCAGCTCAATACAGGGGGCGCGAGGTTACGAGCAGTACTTC
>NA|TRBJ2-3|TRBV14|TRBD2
CASSLLAGGTDTQYF
TGTGCCAGCAGCTTACTAGCGGGGGGAACAGATACGCAGTATTTT
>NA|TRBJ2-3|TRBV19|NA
CASSDYATQYF
TGTGCCAGTAGTGACTATGCTACGCAGTATTTT
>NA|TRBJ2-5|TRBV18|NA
CASSAPSLETQYF
TGTGCCAGCTCAGCACCCAGTCTCGAGACCCAGTACTTC
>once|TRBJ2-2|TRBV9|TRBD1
CASSLDRGTGELFF
TGTGCCAGCAGCCTCGACAGGGGGACCGGGGAGCTGTTTTTT
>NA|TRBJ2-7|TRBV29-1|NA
CSAIVRGREQYF
TGCAGCGCCATAGTCAGGGGCCGCGAGCAGTACTTC
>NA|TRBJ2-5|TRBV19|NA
CASSLTGRGETQYF
TGTGCCAGTTCCTTAACAGGGAGAGGAGAGACCCAGTACTTC
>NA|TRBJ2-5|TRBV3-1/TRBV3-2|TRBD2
CASRSQREGGETQYF
TGTGCCAGCAGGTCTCAGCGGGAGGGGGGGGAGACCCAGTACTTC
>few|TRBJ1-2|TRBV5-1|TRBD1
CASSLEGQDGYTF
TGCGCCAGCAGCTTGGAGGGACAGGATGGGTACACCTTC
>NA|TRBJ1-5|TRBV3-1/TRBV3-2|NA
CASSRGGNQPQHF
TGTGCCAGCAGTCGGGGGGGCAATCAGCCCCAGCATTTT
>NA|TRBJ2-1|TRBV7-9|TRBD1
CASSPRTGGDIEFF
TGTGCCAGCAGCCCCCGGACAGGGGGGGACATCGAGTTCTTC
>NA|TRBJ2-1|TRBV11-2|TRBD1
CASSPFGQGGYNEQFF
TGTGCCAGCAGCCCATTCGGACAGGGTGGGTACAATGAGCAGTTCTTC
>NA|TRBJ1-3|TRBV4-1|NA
CASSQAAGPDAGVRNTIYF
TGCGCCAGCAGCCAAGCGGCGGGGCCCGACGCTGGAGTTCGAAACACCATATATTTT
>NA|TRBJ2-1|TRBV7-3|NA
CASSGGPNEQFF
TGTGCCAGCTCCGGGGGACCGAATGAGCAGTTCTTC
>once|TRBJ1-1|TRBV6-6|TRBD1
CASSSGQVMDTEAFF
TGTGCCAGCAGTTCGGGACAGGTAATGGACACTGAAGCTTTCTTT
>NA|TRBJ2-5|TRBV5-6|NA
CASSLGQAETQYF
TGTGCCAGCAGCTTAGGCCAGGCAGAGACCCAGTACTTC
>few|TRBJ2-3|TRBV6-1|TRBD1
CASSGRDRGHRSTDTQYF
TGTGCCAGCAGTGGCCGGGACAGGGGGCATCGAAGCACAGATACGCAGTATTTT
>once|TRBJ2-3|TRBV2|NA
CASRVASTDTQYF
TGTGCCAGCAGAGTAGCCAGCACAGATACGCAGTATTTT
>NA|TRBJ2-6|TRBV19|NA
CASSIGPTAEGAGANVLTF
TGTGCCAGTAGTATAGGTCCCACAGCTGAGGGGGCTGGGGCCAACGTCCTGACTTTC
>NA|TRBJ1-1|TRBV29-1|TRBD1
CSVSHRGLDTEAFF
TGCAGCGTGTCCCACAGGGGGTTGGACACTGAAGCTTTCTTT
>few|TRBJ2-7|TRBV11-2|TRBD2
CASSPDIAGGREQYF
TGTGCCAGCAGCCCAGATATAGCGGGGGGTCGCGAGCAGTACTTC
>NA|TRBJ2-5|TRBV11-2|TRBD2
CASSRSTSGDWETQYF
TGTGCCAGCAGCCGATCGACTAGCGGGGATTGGGAGACCCAGTACTTC